The next 14 T cell receptor beta chains were all read from a single sample in a study of T cell changes during pregnancy in multiple sclerosis. Profiled with immunoSEQ multiplex PCR; TCRdb holds only in-frame clones, not every one. The sample has about 57,000 clones; roughly nine tenths are singletons. The sequencing used CD4+ T cells from peripheral blood mononuclear cells, collected in the third trimester of pregnancy. The receptors were sampled from a female donor with multiple sclerosis, enrolled in a pregnancy study.

This chain links TRBV7-2 with TRBJ2-7; D remains ambiguous. V was trimmed by 0 bases and J by 4 bases, leaving 13 bases between them. Germline assignment: CDR1 SGHTA and CDR2 FQGNSA. This CDR3 has 15 amino acids. CDR3 in amino acids: CASSLATGKPYEQYF. The CDR3 nucleotides read TGTGCCAGCAGCTTAGCGACTGGAAAACCTTACGAGCAGTACTTC. The variable domain in full, with the rest retrieved from reference TRBV7-2 and TRBJ2-7, is GAGVSQSPSNKVTEKGKDVELRCDPISGHTALYWYRQSLGQGLEFLIYFQGNSAPDKSGLPSDRFSAERTGGSVSTLTIQRTQQEDSAVYLCASSLATGKPYEQYFGPGTRLTVT.

The V and J genes are TRBV6-1 and TRBJ1-2; 7 bases agree with TRBD1. The CDR3 has 14 amino acids. Germline-derived CDR1 and CDR2 are MNHNS and SASEGT. V lost 6 bases to trimming and J lost 8 bases; unmatched junction nucleotides: 12. For the CDR3, the DNA is TGTGCCAGCAGACGGGCCGAGGGGGCGCGGGGCTACACCTTC. It yields the protein CASRRAEGARGYTF.

The chain has TRBV6-1 and TRBJ2-7, with 7 bases that match TRBD1. V was clipped by 6 bases and J by 1 base; unmatched bases: 3. The CDR3 contains 13 residues. CDR1 MNHNS and CDR2 SASEGT come from the germline V gene. The chain's CDR3 is CASSDRVSYEQYF. CDR3 DNA sequence: TGTGCCAGCAGCGACAGGGTTTCCTACGAGCAGTACTTC.

The V call is TRBV19, the J call TRBJ2-2, with 10 bases lining up with TRBD2. CDR3 length: 17 residues. CDR1 is LNHDA and CDR2 is SQIVND in the germline V gene (reference sequence). J was trimmed by 1 base and V by 10 bases; bases with no gene match: 12. CDR3: CATKRRLAGGNTGELFF. DNA for the CDR3: TGTGCCACGAAGAGGCGGTTAGCGGGAGGGAACACCGGGGAGCTGTTTTTT.

V is TRBV6-5 and J is TRBJ1-2; D is uncertain. Trimming removed 0 bases from V and 8 bases from J, with 19 bases in between. CDR1 and CDR2 from the germline V gene are MNHEY and SVGAGI. The CDR3 has 16 residues. Here the CDR3 DNA reads TGTGCCAGCAGTTACTCAAGACCCGACCAGCGGCGGGGCTACACCTTC. Amino acid sequence: CASSYSRPDQRRGYTF.

This chain links TRBV2 with TRBJ1-6, with D possibly TRBD1 on 5 matching bases. The CDR3 totals 16 residues. V was clipped by 1 base and J by 4 bases, with 11 bases between them. Germline V gene lookup returns CDR1 SNHLY and CDR2 FYNNEI. The CDR3 sequence is CASSEGIGGYNSPLHF. CDR3 nucleotides: TGTGCCAGCAGTGAAGGAATCGGGGGGTATAATTCACCCCTCCACTTT.

J is TRBJ2-7 and V is TRBV5-1; 8 bases align to TRBD1. The CDR3 is made up of 13 amino acids. The germline gives CDR1 SGHRS, CDR2 YFSETQ. The ends lost 4 bases at V and 7 bases at J; junction bases unmatched: 7. The CDR3 nucleotides are TGCGCCAGCAGCATTCAGGGGGCGGAGGAGCAGTACTTC. Protein product: CASSIQGAEEQYF.

CDR3 protein: CASSFQVAHNEQFF. The CDR3 DNA follows: TGTGCCAGCAGTTTTCAGGTGGCTCACAATGAGCAGTTCTTC. The gene calls are TRBV27 and TRBJ2-1; D remains ambiguous. The CDR3 has 14 residues. Between the trimmed V and J ends, which lost 3 bases and 5 bases, there was a span of 11 bases. Germline CDR1 MNHEY, CDR2 SMNVEV (reference sequence).

J is TRBJ1-6 and V is TRBV18; D not resolved. The V end lost 3 bases, the J end lost 5 bases, and 11 bases lay between the germline ends. Germline assignment: CDR1 KGHSH and CDR2 LQKENI. The CDR3 has 15 amino acids. CDR3 nucleotides: TGTGCCAGCTCACCCCCGCAGGCAAATAATTCACCCCTCCACTTT. The encoded protein is CASSPPQANNSPLHF.

This clone has more than one count but fewer than ten. This sequence joins TRBV6-5 and TRBJ2-5, with D hard to call. V lost 0 bases and J 4 bases, leaving 9 bases between the germline ends. The CDR3 is made up of 14 amino acids. Germline V gene lookup returns CDR1 MNHEY and CDR2 SVGAGI. CDR3 residues: CASSYSTSGETQYF. CDR3 DNA sequence: TGTGCCAGCAGTTACTCGACATCCGGAGAGACCCAGTACTTC.

The rearrangement joins TRBV2 to TRBJ1-2; TRBD1 is a possible D gene (6 bases). The CDR3 has 16 amino acids. Trimming took off 8 bases at V and 9 bases at J, with 28 bases between the two ends. Germline CDR1 reads SNHLY; CDR2 reads FYNNEI. CDR3 nucleotides: TGTGCCAGCGAATGGACAGTAGGTTCGGGTTCTGGGAGCTACACCTTC. Protein sequence: CASEWTVGSGSGSYTF.

The J gene is TRBJ2-1, the V gene TRBV19; TRBD2 matches at 15 bases. The length of the CDR3 is 18 residues. The V gene end was trimmed by 4 bases and the J gene end by 7 bases; junction bases not matched to a gene: 11. Germline values: CDR1 LNHDA, CDR2 SQIVND (reference sequence). CDR3 nucleotides: TGTGCCAGTAGTACCCCCGGGACTAGCGGGAGGTCCCGTAATGAGCAGTTCTTC. This translates into CASSTPGTSGRSRNEQFF.

V usage is TRBV10-3 and J usage is TRBJ2-5; 8 bases fit TRBD1. The germline CDR1 and CDR2 sequences are ENHRY and SYGVKD. This CDR3 is 14 amino acids long. With V trimmed by 10 bases and J by 0 bases, 7 bases remained unmatched. The CDR3: CATRTGQDQETQYF. The CDR3 bases are TGTGCCACGAGGACGGGACAGGACCAAGAGACCCAGTACTTC.

The chain carries TRBV6-1 and TRBJ1-3; 7 nucleotides align to TRBD1. Unmatched junction bases numbered 7, after V lost 6 bases and J lost 8 bases. Per germline, CDR1 MNHNS and CDR2 SASEGT. The CDR3 runs to 13 residues. CDR3 loop: CASRRGHGDTIYF. CDR3 in DNA: TGTGCCAGCAGAAGGGGGCACGGTGACACCATATATTTT.